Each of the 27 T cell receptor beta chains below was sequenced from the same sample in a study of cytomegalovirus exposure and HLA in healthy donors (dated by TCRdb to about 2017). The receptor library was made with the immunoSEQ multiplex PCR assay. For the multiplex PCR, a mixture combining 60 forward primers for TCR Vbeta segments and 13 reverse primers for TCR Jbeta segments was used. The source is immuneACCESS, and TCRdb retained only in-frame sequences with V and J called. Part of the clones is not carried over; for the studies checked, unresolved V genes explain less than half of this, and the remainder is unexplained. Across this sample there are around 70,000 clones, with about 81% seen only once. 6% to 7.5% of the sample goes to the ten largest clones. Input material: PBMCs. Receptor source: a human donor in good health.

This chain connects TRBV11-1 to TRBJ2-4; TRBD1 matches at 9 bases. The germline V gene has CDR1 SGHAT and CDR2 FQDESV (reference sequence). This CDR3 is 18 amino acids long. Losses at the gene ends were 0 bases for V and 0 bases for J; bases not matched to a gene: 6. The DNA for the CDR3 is TGTGCCAGCAGCTTAGCAGGGACAGGGAGACTAGCCAAAAACATTCAGTACTTC. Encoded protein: CASSLAGTGRLAKNIQYF.

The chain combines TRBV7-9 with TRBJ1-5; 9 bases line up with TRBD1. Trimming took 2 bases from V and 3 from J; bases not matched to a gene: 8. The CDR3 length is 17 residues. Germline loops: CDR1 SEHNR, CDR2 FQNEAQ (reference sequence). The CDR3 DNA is TGTGCCAGCAGCTTAACGGCGGGACAGGGTCCCAATCAGCCCCAGCATTTT. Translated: CASSLTAGQGPNQPQHF.

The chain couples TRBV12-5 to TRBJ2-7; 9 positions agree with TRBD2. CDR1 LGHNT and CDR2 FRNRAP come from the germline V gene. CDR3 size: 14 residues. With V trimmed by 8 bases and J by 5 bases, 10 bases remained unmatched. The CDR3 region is CASLQAGGQDEQYF. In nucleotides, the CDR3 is TGTGCTAGTCTTCAAGCGGGGGGCCAGGACGAGCAGTACTTC.

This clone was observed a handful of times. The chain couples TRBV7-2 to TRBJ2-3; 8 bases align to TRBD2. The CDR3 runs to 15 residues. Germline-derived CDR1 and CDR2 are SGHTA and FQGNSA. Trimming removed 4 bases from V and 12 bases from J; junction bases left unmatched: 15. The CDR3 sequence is CASSSGGAPTRLQYF. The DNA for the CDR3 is TGTGCCAGCAGCTCCGGGGGGGCCCCAACCCGTCTACAGTATTTT. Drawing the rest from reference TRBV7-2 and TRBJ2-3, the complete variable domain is GAGVSQSPSNKVTEKGKDVELRCDPISGHTALYWYRQSLGQGLEFLIYFQGNSAPDKSGLPSDRFSAERTGGSVSTLTIQRTQQEDSAVYLCASSSGGAPTRLQYFGPGTRLTVL.

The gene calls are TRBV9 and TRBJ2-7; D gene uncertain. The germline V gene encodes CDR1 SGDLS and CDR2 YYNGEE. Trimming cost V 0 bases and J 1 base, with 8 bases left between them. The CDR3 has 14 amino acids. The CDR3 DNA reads TGTGCCAGCAGCGTAGATGTCGTATCCTACGAGCAGTACTTC. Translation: CASSVDVVSYEQYF.

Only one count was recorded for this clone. The CDR3 DNA follows: TGTGCCAGCAGTGAAGCGCCTACGAGCCCCATGTCACCCCTCCACTTT. This translates into CASSEAPTSPMSPLHF. The J gene is TRBJ1-6, the V gene TRBV2, with unresolved D. Trimming stripped 0 bases from V and 10 bases from J, with 16 bases between. The length of the CDR3 is 16 residues. CDR1 is SNHLY and CDR2 is FYNNEI in the germline V gene.

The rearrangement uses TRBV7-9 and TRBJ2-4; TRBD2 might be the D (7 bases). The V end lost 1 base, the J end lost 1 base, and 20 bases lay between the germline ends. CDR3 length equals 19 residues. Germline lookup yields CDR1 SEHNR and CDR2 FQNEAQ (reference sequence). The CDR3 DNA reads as TGTGCCAGCAGCTTAGGGGGGGGCCTCGCCCTGGGGGCCAAAAACATTCAGTACTTC. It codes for CASSLGGGLALGAKNIQYF.

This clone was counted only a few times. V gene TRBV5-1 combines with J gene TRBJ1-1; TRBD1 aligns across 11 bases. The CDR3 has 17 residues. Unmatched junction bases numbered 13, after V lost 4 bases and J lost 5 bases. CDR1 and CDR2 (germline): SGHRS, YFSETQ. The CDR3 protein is CASSRGQGASTGTEAFF. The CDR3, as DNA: TGCGCCAGCAGCCGCGGACAGGGGGCATCTACAGGGACTGAAGCTTTCTTT.

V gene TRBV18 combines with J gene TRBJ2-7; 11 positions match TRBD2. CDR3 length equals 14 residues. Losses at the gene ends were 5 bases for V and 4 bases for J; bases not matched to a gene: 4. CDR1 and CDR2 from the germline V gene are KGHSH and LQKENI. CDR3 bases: TGTGCCAGCTCAATTAGCGGGGGGGATTACGAGCAGTACTTC. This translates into CASSISGGDYEQYF.

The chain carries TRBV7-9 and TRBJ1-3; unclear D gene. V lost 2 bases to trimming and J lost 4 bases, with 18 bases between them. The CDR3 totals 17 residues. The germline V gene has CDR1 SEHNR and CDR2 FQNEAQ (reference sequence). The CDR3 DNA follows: TGTGCCAGCAGCTTACTCCCAGAGGGCTTCCTCGGAAACACCATATATTTT. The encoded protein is CASSLLPEGFLGNTIYF. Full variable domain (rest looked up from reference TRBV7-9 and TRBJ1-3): DTGVSQNPRHKITKRGQNVTFRCDPISEHNRLYWYRQTLGQGPEFLTYFQNEAQLEKSRLLSDRFSAERPKGSFSTLEIQRTEQGDSAMYLCASSLLPEGFLGNTIYFGEGSWLTVV.

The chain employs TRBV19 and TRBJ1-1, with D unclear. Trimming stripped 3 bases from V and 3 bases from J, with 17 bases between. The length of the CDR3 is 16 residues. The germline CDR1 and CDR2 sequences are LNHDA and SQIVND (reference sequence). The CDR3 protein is CASSIRQVGGDTEAFF. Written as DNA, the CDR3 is TGTGCCAGTAGTATCCGTCAGGTTGGCGGGGACACTGAAGCTTTCTTT.

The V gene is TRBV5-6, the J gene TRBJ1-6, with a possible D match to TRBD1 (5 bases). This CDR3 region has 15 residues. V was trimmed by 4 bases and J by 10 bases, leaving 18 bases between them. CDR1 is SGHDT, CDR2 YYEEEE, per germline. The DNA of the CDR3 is TGTGCCAGCAGCAATAGGGCGGGGGTATGGTCACCCCTCCACTTT. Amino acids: CASSNRAGVWSPLHF.

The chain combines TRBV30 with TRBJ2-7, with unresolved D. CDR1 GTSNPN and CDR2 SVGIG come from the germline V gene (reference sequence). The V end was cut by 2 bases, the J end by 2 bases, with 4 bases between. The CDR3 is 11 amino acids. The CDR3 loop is CAWSQTYEQYF. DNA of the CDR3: TGTGCCTGGAGTCAAACCTACGAGCAGTACTTC.

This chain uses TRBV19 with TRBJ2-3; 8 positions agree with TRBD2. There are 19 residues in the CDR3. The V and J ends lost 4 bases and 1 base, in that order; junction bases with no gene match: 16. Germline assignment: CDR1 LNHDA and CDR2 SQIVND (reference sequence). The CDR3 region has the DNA TGTGCCAGTAGTAGCCTTATATCTCGGACTAGCACACGCACAGATACGCAGTATTTT. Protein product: CASSSLISRTSTRTDTQYF.

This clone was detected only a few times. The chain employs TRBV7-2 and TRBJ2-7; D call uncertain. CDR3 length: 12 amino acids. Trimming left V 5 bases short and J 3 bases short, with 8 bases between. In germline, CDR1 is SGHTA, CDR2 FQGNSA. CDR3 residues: CASSALIYEQYF. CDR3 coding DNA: TGTGCCAGCAGCGCGCTGATCTACGAGCAGTACTTC.

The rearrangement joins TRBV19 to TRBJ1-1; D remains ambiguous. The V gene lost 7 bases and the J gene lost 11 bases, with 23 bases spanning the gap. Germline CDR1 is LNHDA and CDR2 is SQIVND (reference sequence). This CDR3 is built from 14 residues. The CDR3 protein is CASTEGRDTLRAFF. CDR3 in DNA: TGTGCCAGTACCGAAGGGCGGGATACCTTGCGGGCTTTCTTT.

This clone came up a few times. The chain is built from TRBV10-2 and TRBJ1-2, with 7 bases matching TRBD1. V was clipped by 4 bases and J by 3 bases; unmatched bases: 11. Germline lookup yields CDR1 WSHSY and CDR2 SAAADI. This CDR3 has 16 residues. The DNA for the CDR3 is TGCGCCAGCAGTGGAAGGGACAGCTTTTTCTACTATGGCTACACCTTC. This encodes CASSGRDSFFYYGYTF.

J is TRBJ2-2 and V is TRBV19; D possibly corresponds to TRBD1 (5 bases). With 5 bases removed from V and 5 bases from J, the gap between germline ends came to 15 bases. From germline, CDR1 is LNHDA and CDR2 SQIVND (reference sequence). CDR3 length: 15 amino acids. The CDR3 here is CASSPRARGTGELFF. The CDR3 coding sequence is TGTGCCAGTAGTCCCCGGGCAAGGGGAACCGGGGAGCTGTTTTTT.

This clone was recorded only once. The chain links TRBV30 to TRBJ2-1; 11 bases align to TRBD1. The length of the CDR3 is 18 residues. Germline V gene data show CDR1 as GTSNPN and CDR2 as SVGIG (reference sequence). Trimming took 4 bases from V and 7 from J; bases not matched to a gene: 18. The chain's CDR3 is CAWKVQGHRDRGENEQFF. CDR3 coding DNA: TGTGCCTGGAAGGTACAAGGGCACCGGGACAGGGGGGAGAATGAGCAGTTCTTC.

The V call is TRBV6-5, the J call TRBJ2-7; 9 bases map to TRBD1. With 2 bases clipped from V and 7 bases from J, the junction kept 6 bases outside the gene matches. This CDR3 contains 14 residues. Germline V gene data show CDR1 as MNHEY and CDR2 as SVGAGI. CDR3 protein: CASSYGDRASEQYF. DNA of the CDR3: TGTGCCAGCAGTTACGGGGACAGGGCGTCTGAGCAGTACTTC.

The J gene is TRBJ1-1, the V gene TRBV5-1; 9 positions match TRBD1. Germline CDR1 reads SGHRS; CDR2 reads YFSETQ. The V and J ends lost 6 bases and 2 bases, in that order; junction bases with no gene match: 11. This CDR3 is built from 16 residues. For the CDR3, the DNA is TGCGCCAGCACCGCACAGGGGGCGAGTAGAAACACTGAAGCTTTCTTT. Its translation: CASTAQGASRNTEAFF.

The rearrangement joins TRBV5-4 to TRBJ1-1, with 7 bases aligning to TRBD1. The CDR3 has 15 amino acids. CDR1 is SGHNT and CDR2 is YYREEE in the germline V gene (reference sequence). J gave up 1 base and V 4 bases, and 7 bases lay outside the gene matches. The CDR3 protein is CASSQRTGGNTEAFF. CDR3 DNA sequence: TGTGCCAGCAGCCAAAGGACAGGTGGGAACACTGAAGCTTTCTTT.

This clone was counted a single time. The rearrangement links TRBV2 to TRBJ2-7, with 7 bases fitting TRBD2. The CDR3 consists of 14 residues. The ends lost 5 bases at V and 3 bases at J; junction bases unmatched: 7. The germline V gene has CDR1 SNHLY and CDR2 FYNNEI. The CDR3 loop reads CASSQSGAYYEQYF. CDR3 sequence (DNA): TGTGCCAGCAGTCAAAGCGGGGCGTACTACGAGCAGTACTTC.

The CDR3 is CASSEGTGFSTEAFF. The CDR3 nucleotides are TGTGCCAGCAGTGAGGGGACAGGGTTTAGCACTGAAGCTTTCTTT. J is TRBJ1-1 and V is TRBV6-1; 9 bases align to TRBD1. V shed 3 bases, J shed 4 bases, and the junction held 6 bases outside the gene matches. The CDR3 totals 15 residues. Germline-derived CDR1 and CDR2 are MNHNS and SASEGT.

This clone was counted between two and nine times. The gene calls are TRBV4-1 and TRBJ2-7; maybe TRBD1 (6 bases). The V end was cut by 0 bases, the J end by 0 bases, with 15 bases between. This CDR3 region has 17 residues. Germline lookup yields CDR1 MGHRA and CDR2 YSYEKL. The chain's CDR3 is CASSQDVRTDYSYEQYF. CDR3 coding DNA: TGCGCCAGCAGCCAAGATGTTAGGACAGATTACTCCTACGAGCAGTACTTC.

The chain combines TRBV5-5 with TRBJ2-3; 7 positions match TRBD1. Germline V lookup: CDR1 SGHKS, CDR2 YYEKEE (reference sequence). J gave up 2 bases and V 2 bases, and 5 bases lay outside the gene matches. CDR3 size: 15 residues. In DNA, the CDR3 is TGTGCCAGCAGCTTACGACAGGGAAACACAGATACGCAGTATTTT. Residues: CASSLRQGNTDTQYF.

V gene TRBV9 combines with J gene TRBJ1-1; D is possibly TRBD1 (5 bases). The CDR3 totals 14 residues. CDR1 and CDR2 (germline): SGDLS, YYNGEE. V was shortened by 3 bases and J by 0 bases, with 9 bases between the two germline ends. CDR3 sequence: CASSARQMNTEAFF. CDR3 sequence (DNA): TGTGCCAGCAGCGCCCGACAGATGAACACTGAAGCTTTCTTT.